These 13 T cell receptor beta chains came from one sample sequenced in a study of T cells after yellow fever vaccination. TCRdb re-analysed the 5' RACE reads in MiXCR, keeping a single row per CDR3 protein. Of about 120,000 distinct CDR3 sequences in the sample, approximately 16% were seen once. This specimen consisted of CD8+ T cells sorted from PBMCs, obtained 5 days after the yellow fever booster vaccination. The receptors originated from a man aged 18 to 29 who received the YFV17D yellow fever vaccine.

In its sample, this clonotype was seen a few times. The rearrangement links TRBV12-3 or TRBV12-4 to TRBJ1-2; TRBD1 agrees at 7 bases. With 3 bases clipped from V and 6 bases from J, the junction kept 10 bases outside the gene matches. The CDR3 runs to 15 residues. The CDR3 DNA sequence: TGTGCCAGCAGTTTGATGGCGGGACAGCCTAATGGCTACACCTTC. Its translation: CASSLMAGQPNGYTF.

The chain couples TRBV7-9 to TRBJ2-7; 11 bases fit TRBD1. This CDR3 has 14 amino acids. Unmatched junction bases numbered 5, after V lost 5 bases and J lost 5 bases. Germline lookup yields CDR1 SEHNR and CDR2 FQNEAQ (reference sequence). CDR3 nucleotides: TGTGCCAGCAGCCGGACAGGGGGCAAGAACGAGCAGTACTTC. This translates into CASSRTGGKNEQYF.

A few counts support this clonotype. The chain uses TRBV7-8 and TRBJ2-3; TRBD2 matches 12 bases. The CDR3 is 17 residues long. Germline V lookup: CDR1 SGHVS, CDR2 FQNEAQ. V shed 1 base, J shed 0 bases, and the junction held 2 bases outside the gene matches. This CDR3 reads CASSLDGTSGSTDTQYF. CDR3 nucleotides: TGTGCCAGCAGCTTAGATGGGACTAGCGGGAGCACAGATACGCAGTATTTT. The whole variable domain, filled in from reference TRBV7-8 and TRBJ2-3, reads GAGVSQSPRYKVAKRGQDVALRCDPISGHVSLFWYQQALGQGPEFLTYFQNEAQLDKSGLPSDRFFAERPEGSVSTLKIQRTQQEDSAVYLCASSLDGTSGSTDTQYFGPGTRLTVL.

A few counts support this clonotype. The V gene is TRBV11-2, the J gene TRBJ1-5; D possibly corresponds to TRBD1 (5 bases). This CDR3 contains 15 residues. The V and J ends lost 5 bases and 7 bases respectively, with 18 bases between them. CDR1 and CDR2 from the germline V gene are SGHAT and FQNNGV. CDR3 in amino acids: CASSVDGTSGQPQHF. As DNA, the CDR3 is TGTGCCAGCAGCGTGGACGGGACGTCAGGGCAGCCCCAGCATTTT.

Notes on this clonotype: One end of the junction is discordant with germline, which a read error may explain. The gene calls are TRBV6-4 and TRBJ1-5, with D perhaps TRBD1 (5 bases). CDR3 length: 9 amino acids. Germline CDR1 and CDR2: MRHNA and SNTAGT. The CDR3 sequence is CATRKDKNF. CDR3 nucleotide sequence: TGTGCCACGAGAAAGGACAAGAATTTT.

The CDR3 DNA sequence: TGCGCCAGCAGCCACGAGCGGTACCGGACAGGGGGAAGGTCGGGTCAGCCCCAGCATTTT. Protein product: CASSHERYRTGGRSGQPQHF. V usage is TRBV4-1 and J usage is TRBJ1-5, with 10 bases lining up with TRBD1. The V gene's germline CDR1 is MGHRA and CDR2 YSYEKL. V lost 3 bases and J lost 6; bases outside the gene matches: 20. The CDR3 contains 20 residues.

This chain links TRBV7-6 with TRBJ2-1, with 13 bases matching TRBD2. V trimming: 3 bases; J trimming: 7 bases; junction bases outside the gene matches: 6. This CDR3 region has 16 residues. Germline loops: CDR1 SGHVS, CDR2 FNYEAQ. As DNA, the CDR3 is TGTGCCAGCAGCTTTAAACTAGCGGGGGGGCGTAATGAGCAGTTCTTC. Translation: CASSFKLAGGRNEQFF.

The chain employs TRBV5-4 and TRBJ1-1; D unclear. Germline CDR1 SGHNT, CDR2 YYREEE (reference sequence). The CDR3 sequence is 13 residues long. Deletions cut 3 bases from V and 7 bases from J, with 13 bases between. The CDR3, as DNA: TGTGCCAGCAGCTGGACCGAGGATTTTGAAGCTTTCTTT. It is translated as CASSWTEDFEAFF.

V usage is TRBV12-3 or TRBV12-4 and J usage is TRBJ1-5; TRBD1 aligns across 10 bases. The CDR3 extends over 16 amino acids. V trimming: 1 base; J trimming: 1 base; junction bases outside the gene matches: 1. CDR3 nucleotide sequence: TGTGCCAGCAGTTTAGGGGGACAGGGGAGCAATCAGCCCCAGCATTTT. It translates to CASSLGGQGSNQPQHF.

This clonotype showed up just a few times. The V gene is TRBV20-1, the J gene TRBJ2-5; D is ambiguous. The CDR3 is 11 residues long. Germline assignment: CDR1 DFQATT and CDR2 SNEGSKA (reference sequence). Between the trimmed V and J ends, which lost 1 base and 6 bases, there was a span of 6 bases. CDR3 in DNA: TGCAGTGCTAGAGCGTATAAGACCCAGTACTTC. It yields the protein CSARAYKTQYF.

The rearrangement links TRBV10-3 to TRBJ2-1, with 7 positions matching TRBD2. Germline-derived CDR1 and CDR2 are ENHRY and SYGVKD. The J segment lost 4 bases and the V segment lost 4 bases, leaving 4 bases of the junction unmatched. The CDR3 loop spans 14 amino acids. The CDR3 sequence is CAISGLGGYNEQFF. Here the CDR3 DNA reads TGTGCCATCAGTGGTCTCGGGGGGTACAATGAGCAGTTCTTC.

This sequence joins TRBV28 and TRBJ2-3; D is possibly TRBD2 (5 bases). The V end was cut by 4 bases, the J end by 3 bases, with 14 bases between. The CDR3 runs to 15 residues. Germline V gene data show CDR1 as MDHEN and CDR2 as SYDVKM. The CDR3 region has the DNA TGTGCCAGCAGTTCTGGGCCACTAGGAACAGATACGCAGTATTTT. Translating gives CASSSGPLGTDTQYF.

This clonotype was seen a few times. The V gene is TRBV2, the J gene TRBJ1-5; D gene uncertain. CDR1 and CDR2 (germline): SNHLY, FYNNEI. CDR3 length: 15 residues. V gave up 5 bases and J gave up 3 bases, with 14 bases separating them. CDR3 sequence: CASSFVGRINQPQHF. The CDR3 nucleotides are TGTGCCAGCAGTTTTGTAGGACGGATCAATCAGCCCCAGCATTTT. The entire variable domain, with the rest obtained from reference TRBV2 and TRBJ1-5, is as follows: EPEVTQTPSHQVTQMGQEVILRCVPISNHLYFYWYRQILGQKVEFLVSFYNNEISEKSEIFDDQFSVERPDGSNFTLKIRSTKLEDSAMYFCASSFVGRINQPQHFGDGTRLSIL.